These 27 T cell receptor beta chains were sequenced from one sample in a study of cytomegalovirus exposure and HLA in healthy donors (dated by TCRdb to the late 2010s). Library preparation used the immunoSEQ multiplex PCR assay. The multiplex PCR relied on a mix of 60 forward primers for TCR Vbeta segments and 13 reverse primers for TCR Jbeta segments. This is the immuneACCESS table as TCRdb keeps it, with only in-frame sequences that have V and J called. A part of the clones is gone; compared with another copy, unresolved V genes explain less than half, and the rest is unexplained. This sample lists 160,000 or so clones; around 81% were detected once. In total, the top ten clones hold approximately 1.5% of the sample. Sequencing used PBMCs. The receptor set was obtained from a man between 35 and 55 years old in good health and CMV-seronegative.

The rearrangement uses TRBV7-8 and TRBJ2-3; weak D call: TRBD2 (6 bases). The V end lost 0 bases, the J end lost 2 bases, and 9 bases lay between the germline ends. Germline V gene lookup returns CDR1 SGHVS and CDR2 FQNEAQ. The CDR3 consists of 15 residues. The CDR3 DNA reads as TGTGCCAGCAGCTTAGCGGCGGGACCCACAGATACGCAGTATTTT. Translation: CASSLAAGPTDTQYF.

The chain employs TRBV30 and TRBJ2-3; 7 bases are a match to TRBD2. Germline V gene lookup returns CDR1 GTSNPN and CDR2 SVGIG (reference sequence). Unmatched junction bases numbered 2, after V lost 4 bases and J lost 1 base. This CDR3 region has 13 residues. The CDR3 bases are TGTGCCTGGACTAGCGGCCGCACAGATACGCAGTATTTT. This gives the protein CAWTSGRTDTQYF.

The chain recombines TRBV14 with TRBJ2-1; 8 nucleotides agree with TRBD2. CDR1 is SGHDN, CDR2 FVKESK, per germline. CDR3 length: 15 amino acids. Trimming took 3 bases from V and 10 from J; bases not matched to a gene: 11. CDR3 amino acids: CASSQPGLVTGEQFF. CDR3 nucleotide sequence: TGTGCCAGCAGCCAGCCGGGACTAGTTACCGGCGAGCAGTTCTTC.

This chain connects TRBV11-2 to TRBJ2-1; D may be TRBD2 (5 bases). Germline CDR1 and CDR2: SGHAT and FQNNGV. The ends were cut back, 0 bases at V and 7 bases at J, with 13 bases in the middle. This CDR3 is built from 15 residues. The CDR3 region has the DNA TGTGCCAGCAGCTTAGATTCGGGATTGGGAAATGAGCAGTTCTTC. Encoded protein: CASSLDSGLGNEQFF.

The V gene is TRBV18, the J gene TRBJ2-2; the D is unclear. V was trimmed by 5 bases and J by 10 bases, leaving 8 bases between them. The CDR3 extends over 11 amino acids. From germline, CDR1 is KGHSH and CDR2 LQKENI. This chain's CDR3 is CASSKSEELFF. The CDR3 nucleotides are TGTGCCAGCTCAAAGAGTGAGGAGCTGTTTTTT.

The DNA for the CDR3 is TGTGCCAGCAGCCTAGGGACCGGGACACGGAAATCAGGTAGCAATCAGCCCCAGCATTTT. Its translation is CASSLGTGTRKSGSNQPQHF. The gene calls are TRBV7-8 and TRBJ1-5, with D maybe TRBD1 (6 bases). In germline, CDR1 is SGHVS, CDR2 FQNEAQ. V was shortened by 5 bases and J by 0 bases, with 26 bases between the two germline ends. The CDR3 has 20 residues.

A word on this clone: Other nucleotide sequences from this sample produce the same CDR3. CDR3 in DNA: TGTGCCAGCAGCTACGGACAGGGGGTGAGGGAGCAGTACGTC. It translates to CASSYGQGVREQYV. The rearrangement uses TRBV13 and TRBJ2-7; TRBD1 matches at 10 bases. V gave up 4 bases and J gave up 7 bases; unmatched junction bases: 7. CDR3 length: 14 residues. Germline assignment: CDR1 PRHDT and CDR2 FYEKMQ (reference sequence).

This clone was counted a few times. The chain is built from TRBV19 and TRBJ1-1; D is ambiguous. Trimming took off 6 bases at V and 1 base at J, with 12 bases between the two ends. The CDR3 is made up of 14 amino acids. Germline V gene data show CDR1 as LNHDA and CDR2 as SQIVND (reference sequence). The CDR3 is CASSQTAANTEAFF. The CDR3 bases are TGTGCCAGTAGCCAAACGGCGGCGAACACTGAAGCTTTCTTT.

The chain carries TRBV10-2 and TRBJ1-2, with 7 bases fitting TRBD1. The CDR3 consists of 14 residues. Looked up from germline, CDR1 is WSHSY and CDR2 is SAAADI. The V gene end was trimmed by 10 bases and the J gene end by 8 bases; junction bases not matched to a gene: 16. The CDR3 DNA reads TGCGCCACAGGAGACGACAGGGTTATTATCGGCTACACCTTC. Translating gives CATGDDRVIIGYTF.

V gene TRBV6-6 combines with J gene TRBJ2-7; 8 nucleotides line up with TRBD2. Looked up from germline, CDR1 is MNHNY and CDR2 is SVGAGI (reference sequence). The V and J ends lost 5 bases and 7 bases, in that order; junction bases with no gene match: 1. The CDR3 runs 11 residues. Here the CDR3 reads CASSPGGEQYV. DNA of the CDR3: TGTGCCAGCAGTCCGGGGGGGGAGCAGTACGTC.

CDR3: CASSLKSGSLGDTQYF. DNA for the CDR3: TGTGCCAGCAGCTTGAAGAGCGGGAGTCTAGGAGATACGCAGTATTTT. The V call is TRBV5-4, the J call TRBJ2-3, with 8 positions matching TRBD2. The CDR3 is 16 amino acids. The germline V gene has CDR1 SGHNT and CDR2 YYREEE (reference sequence). V was pared by 1 base and J by 5 bases, with 9 bases of the junction left unmatched.

The gene calls are TRBV9 and TRBJ2-5; D may be TRBD2 (5 bases). The CDR3 is 12 residues long. V was cut by 7 bases and J by 0 bases, with 7 bases left in between. In germline, CDR1 is SGDLS, CDR2 YYNGEE. CDR3 in amino acids: CASAGDQETQYF. The DNA of the CDR3 is TGTGCCAGCGCCGGGGACCAAGAGACCCAGTACTTC. Supplemented by reference TRBV9 and TRBJ2-5, the full variable domain reads DSGVTQTPKHLITATGQRVTLRCSPRSGDLSVYWYQQSLDQGLQFLIQYYNGEERAKGNILERFSAQQFPDLHSELNLSSLELGDSALYFCASAGDQETQYFGPGTRLLVL.

The V and J genes are TRBV29-1 and TRBJ2-1, with 8 bases fitting TRBD2. V trimming: 4 bases; J trimming: 8 bases; junction bases outside the gene matches: 13. The CDR3 has 15 residues. Germline V gene lookup returns CDR1 SQVTM and CDR2 ANQGSEA. The CDR3 loop is CSVGGGLGPGYEQFF. The CDR3, as DNA: TGCAGCGTTGGCGGGGGGTTGGGTCCCGGCTATGAGCAGTTCTTC.

This chain uses TRBV29-1 with TRBJ2-3; D is unresolved. There are 12 residues in the CDR3. V was clipped by 3 bases and J by 6 bases, with 10 bases between them. CDR1 is SQVTM, CDR2 ANQGSEA, per germline. The CDR3: CSVEPSRDTQYF. The CDR3 DNA reads as TGCAGCGTTGAGCCGAGCAGGGATACGCAGTATTTT.

This sequence joins TRBV7-9 and TRBJ1-1; possible D gene TRBD1, 6 bases. Trimming cost V 0 bases and J 6 bases, with 11 bases left between them. This CDR3 is built from 14 residues. Per germline, CDR1 SEHNR and CDR2 FQNEAQ (reference sequence). Here the CDR3 reads CASSLAGGAAEAFF. CDR3 DNA sequence: TGTGCCAGCAGCTTAGCCGGGGGGGCCGCTGAAGCTTTCTTT.

The rearrangement uses TRBV7-8 and TRBJ2-1; D possibly corresponds to TRBD2 (6 bases). The CDR3 covers 16 residues. Germline V gene data show CDR1 as SGHVS and CDR2 as FQNEAQ. V dropped 0 bases and J dropped 4 bases, with 13 bases sitting between them. In DNA, the CDR3 is TGTGCCAGCAGCTTAGCGCGTCGGGGGAGGTACAATGAGCAGTTCTTC. This gives the protein CASSLARRGRYNEQFF. The entire variable domain, with the rest obtained from reference TRBV7-8 and TRBJ2-1, is as follows: GAGVSQSPRYKVAKRGQDVALRCDPISGHVSLFWYQQALGQGPEFLTYFQNEAQLDKSGLPSDRFFAERPEGSVSTLKIQRTQQEDSAVYLCASSLARRGRYNEQFFGPGTRLTVL.

The chain recombines TRBV6-6 with TRBJ2-7, with TRBD2 as a possible D gene (6 bases). In germline, CDR1 is MNHNY, CDR2 SVGAGI (reference sequence). The V end was cut by 9 bases, the J end by 0 bases, with 15 bases between. The CDR3 is 14 residues long. This chain's CDR3 is CASSGSSSSYEQYF. The DNA for the CDR3 is TGTGCCAGTTCCGGGAGTTCCAGCTCCTACGAGCAGTACTTC.

The CDR3 reads CASSPIDPGYTF. CDR3 DNA: TGTGCCAGCTCACCTATAGATCCGGGCTACACCTTC. The chain employs TRBV18 and TRBJ1-2; D gene uncertain. V was pared by 3 bases and J by 8 bases, with 10 bases between. Germline V gene data show CDR1 as KGHSH and CDR2 as LQKENI. CDR3 size: 12 residues. The full variable domain, completed using reference TRBV18 and TRBJ1-2, is NAGVMQNPRHLVRRRGQEARLRCSPMKGHSHVYWYRQLPEEGLKFMVYLQKENIIDESGMPKERFSAEFPKEGPSILRIQQVVRGDSAAYFCASSPIDPGYTFGSGTRLTVV.

The table lists this clone with a count of one. The V call is TRBV7-9, the J call TRBJ2-1; 11 bases line up with TRBD1. This CDR3 is built from 16 residues. Trimming cost V 5 bases and J 2 bases; bases outside gene matches: 5. From germline, CDR1 is SEHNR and CDR2 FQNEAQ (reference sequence). The CDR3 DNA reads TGTGCCAGCAGCCCCGGACAGGGGGCGGCCTACAATGAGCAGTTCTTC. Translated: CASSPGQGAAYNEQFF. The variable domain in full, completed from reference TRBV7-9 and TRBJ2-1, reads DTGVSQNPRHKITKRGQNVTFRCDPISEHNRLYWYRQTLGQGPEFLTYFQNEAQLEKSRLLSDRFSAERPKGSFSTLEIQRTEQGDSAMYLCASSPGQGAAYNEQFFGPGTRLTVL.

The chain couples TRBV6-1 to TRBJ2-1, with 7 bases identical to TRBD1. This CDR3 has 13 residues. Germline-derived CDR1 and CDR2 are MNHNS and SASEGT. Unmatched junction bases numbered 7, after V lost 6 bases and J lost 8 bases. The CDR3 loop reads CASRDRYRHEQFF. DNA of the CDR3: TGTGCCAGCAGGGACAGGTATCGACATGAGCAGTTCTTC.

This chain connects TRBV19 to TRBJ2-7; possible D gene TRBD1, 5 bases. Germline assignment: CDR1 LNHDA and CDR2 SQIVND (reference sequence). CDR3 size: 13 residues. V gave up 4 bases and J gave up 5 bases, with 12 bases separating them. In DNA form, the CDR3 reads TGTGCCAGTAGTAAGCAGGGTCACCACGAGCAGTACGTC. It codes for CASSKQGHHEQYV.

The DNA for the CDR3 is TGTGCCAGCAGCGCTACCCCTCGGGGGAGGACCGGGGAGCTGTTTTTT. Amino acids: CASSATPRGRTGELFF. This chain links TRBV9 with TRBJ2-2, with D tentatively TRBD2 (6 bases). Trimming pared 3 bases from V and 5 bases from J, leaving 17 bases between. CDR1 is SGDLS, CDR2 YYNGEE, per germline. This CDR3 is 16 amino acids long.

The sample holds a few counts of this clone. The J gene is TRBJ1-5, the V gene TRBV6-1; D not resolved. The V gene lost 2 bases and the J gene lost 0 bases, with 8 bases spanning the gap. Germline lookup yields CDR1 MNHNS and CDR2 SASEGT. The CDR3 is 15 residues long. For the CDR3, the DNA is TGTGCCAGCAGTGAAAGGAGCTATAGCAATCAGCCCCAGCATTTT. Protein sequence: CASSERSYSNQPQHF.

Concerning this clone itself: Additional DNA sequences in this sample encode the identical CDR3. The CDR3 bases are TGTGCCTGGAGTGTTTCGGGAGGACGAGGTGAGCAGTACGTC. This translates into CAWSVSGGRGEQYV. The chain combines TRBV30 with TRBJ2-7, with 7 bases aligning to TRBD2. CDR3 size: 14 residues. CDR1 is GTSNPN and CDR2 is SVGIG in the germline V gene (reference sequence). V gave up 0 bases and J gave up 7 bases; unmatched junction bases: 9.

The sample holds one count of this clone. The chain is built from TRBV11-2 and TRBJ2-7, with 7 nucleotides matching TRBD1. V lost 3 bases to trimming and J lost 5 bases; unmatched junction nucleotides: 7. The CDR3 totals 14 residues. The germline gives CDR1 SGHAT, CDR2 FQNNGV. CDR3 in amino acids: CASSFVVGGDEQYF. The CDR3 DNA is TGTGCCAGCAGCTTTGTGGTAGGGGGCGACGAGCAGTACTTC.

This clone was seen once. This chain connects TRBV30 to TRBJ1-1, with 8 bases fitting TRBD1. The CDR3 contains 15 residues. V lost 0 bases and J lost 1; bases outside the gene matches: 4. Per the germline V gene, CDR1 is GTSNPN and CDR2 is SVGIG (reference sequence). The CDR3 protein is CAWSVLGQGNTEAFF. For the CDR3, the DNA is TGTGCCTGGAGTGTACTAGGACAGGGGAACACTGAAGCTTTCTTT.

This sequence joins TRBV7-3 and TRBJ2-7; tentative D call: TRBD1 (6 bases). V gave up 6 bases and J gave up 3 bases, with 12 bases separating them. The germline V gene has CDR1 SGHTA and CDR2 FQGTGA. This CDR3 has 13 amino acids. CDR3 sequence: CASSLDRNYEQYF. CDR3 DNA: TGTGCCAGCAGTTTAGACAGGAACTACGAGCAGTACTTC.